A single sample gave rise to the 25 T cell receptor beta chains below, sequenced in a study of shared clonotypes between healthy human individuals. Data came from immunoSEQ multiplex PCR; TCRdb stores just in-frame clones and leaves some out. This repertoire shows 450,000 to 550,000 clones, about four fifths found once; its top ten account for over 10%. Source material: PBMCs. The receptors come from a woman between 40 and 50 years old in good health. Some clones in this sample may be carry-over from other donors' samples.

About this clone: The sample holds other DNA sequences that translate to the same CDR3. The CDR3 DNA sequence: TGTGCCAGCAGCCTCGACAGGGGGACCGGGGAGCTGTTTTTT. Amino acid sequence: CASSLDRGTGELFF. This chain connects TRBV28 to TRBJ2-2, with 9 bases that match TRBD1. With V trimmed by 6 bases and J by 5 bases, 4 bases remained unmatched. Germline V lookup: CDR1 MDHEN, CDR2 SYDVKM. The length of the CDR3 is 14 residues. Full variable domain (rest looked up from reference TRBV28 and TRBJ2-2): DVKVTQSSRYLVKRTGEKVFLECVQDMDHENMFWYRQDPGLGLRLIYFSYDVKMKEKGDIPEGYSVSREKKERFSLILESASTNQTSMYLCASSLDRGTGELFFGEGSRLTVL.

The gene calls are TRBV4-2 and TRBJ2-1; D remains ambiguous. This CDR3 is 13 amino acids long. Per the germline V gene, CDR1 is LGHNA and CDR2 is YNFKEQ. V lost 0 bases, J lost 10 bases, and 10 bases lay in between. The CDR3 is CASSQDTVREQFF. The CDR3, as DNA: TGTGCCAGCAGCCAAGATACCGTAAGGGAGCAGTTCTTC.

The genes are TRBV28 and TRBJ1-5, with no clear D. CDR1 is MDHEN, CDR2 SYDVKM, per germline. The CDR3 totals 15 residues. With 7 bases removed from V and 3 bases from J, the gap between germline ends came to 16 bases. CDR3 in amino acids: CASNLTPVNNQPQHF. Here the CDR3 DNA reads TGTGCCAGCAACTTGACACCCGTGAACAATCAGCCCCAGCATTTT.

This clone was detected ten times or more. The V gene is TRBV10-1, the J gene TRBJ2-1; 7 bases are a match to TRBD2. Germline V gene lookup returns CDR1 WNHNN and CDR2 SYGVQD (reference sequence). The CDR3 consists of 17 residues. Trimming at V came to 0 bases and at J to 7 bases, leaving 12 bases not matched to a gene. CDR3 sequence: CASSESPLAEMSNEQFF. CDR3 nucleotide sequence: TGCGCCAGCAGTGAGTCCCCGCTAGCGGAAATGTCAAATGAGCAGTTCTTC.

V and J are TRBV6-1 and TRBJ2-1; 7 bases align to TRBD2. The CDR3 totals 14 residues. CDR1 and CDR2 (germline): MNHNS, SASEGT. The trim removed 6 bases at V and 0 bases at J, leaving 2 bases unmatched. The CDR3, as DNA: TGTGCCAGCAGGGGGGGGAACTCCTACAATGAGCAGTTCTTC. Translating gives CASRGGNSYNEQFF.

The chain recombines TRBV7-9 with TRBJ2-1; 8 nucleotides align to TRBD2. The V and J ends lost 1 base and 8 bases, in that order; junction bases with no gene match: 7. The CDR3 totals 15 residues. Germline CDR1 reads SEHNR; CDR2 reads FQNEAQ (reference sequence). CDR3 sequence: CASSLDGRAIDEQFF. DNA of the CDR3: TGTGCCAGCAGCTTAGACGGGAGGGCTATCGATGAGCAGTTCTTC.

J is TRBJ2-3 and V is TRBV9, with D hard to call. V was cut by 0 bases and J by 1 base, with 6 bases left in between. CDR1 is SGDLS and CDR2 is YYNGEE in the germline V gene. The CDR3 covers 14 residues. The CDR3 DNA sequence: TGTGCCAGCAGCGTAGATTTGCGCACAGATACGCAGTATTTT. This translates into CASSVDLRTDTQYF.

This clone was recorded only once. J is TRBJ2-4 and V is TRBV6-1, with no clear D. The germline V gene has CDR1 MNHNS and CDR2 SASEGT. Trimming left V 1 base short and J 0 bases short, with 7 bases between. The CDR3 runs 15 residues. CDR3 sequence: CASSEGVLAKNIQYF. The CDR3 region has the DNA TGTGCCAGCAGTGAAGGAGTCCTAGCCAAAAACATTCAGTACTTC.

The V gene is TRBV5-1, the J gene TRBJ2-5; D gene unclear. Germline V gives CDR1 SGHRS, CDR2 YFSETQ. This CDR3 is built from 15 residues. With 4 bases removed from V and 4 bases from J, the gap between germline ends came to 17 bases. Here the CDR3 reads CASSNPQVFRETQYF. The CDR3 region has the DNA TGCGCCAGCAGCAACCCCCAGGTATTCAGAGAGACCCAGTACTTC.

This clone has a single count. This rearrangement joins TRBV5-4 to TRBJ1-1, with a possible D match to TRBD1 (5 bases). The CDR3 sequence is 13 residues long. CDR1 SGHNT and CDR2 YYREEE come from the germline V gene (reference sequence). V was trimmed by 4 bases and J by 1 base, leaving 8 bases between them. CDR3 amino acids: CASSEGPNTEAFF. The CDR3, as DNA: TGTGCCAGCAGCGAGGGGCCGAACACTGAAGCTTTCTTT.

The chain is built from TRBV6-5 and TRBJ2-1; the D call may be TRBD1 or TRBD2 (5 bases each). The CDR3 covers 15 residues. Looked up from germline, CDR1 is MNHEY and CDR2 is SVGAGI. Trimming took off 6 bases at V and 7 bases at J, with 19 bases between the two ends. The CDR3 region has the DNA TGTGCCAGCAGAAAGACCGGGACGGGGAGTAATGAGCAGTTCTTC. This gives the protein CASRKTGTGSNEQFF.

The gene calls are TRBV6-5 and TRBJ2-7; 9 bases fit TRBD1. Germline CDR1 MNHEY, CDR2 SVGAGI. The length of the CDR3 is 15 residues. V trimming: 2 bases; J trimming: 3 bases; junction bases outside the gene matches: 5. The CDR3 DNA sequence: TGTGCCAGCAGTTACAGGGGACAGGGAGTCTACGAGCAGTACTTC. As protein: CASSYRGQGVYEQYF.

The chain is built from TRBV6-1 and TRBJ2-7, with TRBD2 matching 11 bases. The CDR3 is 14 residues long. Losses at the gene ends were 5 bases for V and 5 bases for J; bases not matched to a gene: 5. The germline V gene encodes CDR1 MNHNS and CDR2 SASEGT. Here the CDR3 reads CASSIAGGPHEQYF. DNA for the CDR3: TGTGCCAGCAGTATAGCGGGAGGGCCCCACGAGCAGTACTTC.

The CDR3 region has the DNA TGTGCCATCTCGGGAGGGGTTGAGCAGTTCTTC. Its translation is CAISGGVEQFF. The rearrangement joins TRBV6-6 to TRBJ2-1, with 8 bases aligning to TRBD2. The V and J ends lost 10 bases and 9 bases, in that order; junction bases with no gene match: 5. The CDR3 spans 11 residues. CDR1 and CDR2 (germline): MNHNY, SVGAGI (reference sequence).

The chain joins TRBV28 to TRBJ2-1, with 11 bases identical to TRBD2. The V gene end was trimmed by 6 bases and the J gene end by 4 bases; junction bases not matched to a gene: 20. The CDR3 spans 20 residues. In germline, CDR1 is MDHEN, CDR2 SYDVKM. CDR3 sequence reads: CASSLLFPPTSGSGYNEQFF. The CDR3 DNA reads TGTGCCAGCAGCCTCCTATTCCCCCCTACTAGCGGGAGTGGATACAATGAGCAGTTCTTC.

This clone was seen only a few times. The chain employs TRBV5-1 and TRBJ2-5, with a weak D call TRBD1 (5 bases). Germline V lookup: CDR1 SGHRS, CDR2 YFSETQ. This CDR3 contains 14 residues. V was shortened by 0 bases and J by 1 base, with 7 bases between the two germline ends. The CDR3 coding sequence is TGCGCCAGCAGCTTGGCAGGGTCCCAAGAGACCCAGTACTTC. It yields the protein CASSLAGSQETQYF.

The chain couples TRBV2 to TRBJ1-5; D is unresolved. CDR1 and CDR2 (germline): SNHLY, FYNNEI. V was trimmed by 8 bases and J by 2 bases, leaving 13 bases between them. The CDR3 sequence is 14 residues long. CDR3 coding DNA: TGTGCCAGCCTACTCAGCAGAGGCAATCAGCCCCAGCATTTT. Translation: CASLLSRGNQPQHF. The variable domain in full, with the rest retrieved from reference TRBV2 and TRBJ1-5, is EPEVTQTPSHQVTQMGQEVILRCVPISNHLYFYWYRQILGQKVEFLVSFYNNEISEKSEIFDDQFSVERPDGSNFTLKIRSTKLEDSAMYFCASLLSRGNQPQHFGDGTRLSIL.

CDR3 loop: CASSLFGTSTDTQYF. The CDR3 DNA reads as TGTGCCAGCAGTTTATTCGGGACTTCCACAGATACGCAGTATTTT. This chain joins TRBV27 and TRBJ2-3; TRBD2 might be the D (6 bases). The CDR3 is 15 amino acids. V lost 1 base to trimming and J lost 2 bases, with 10 bases between them. CDR1 and CDR2 from the germline V gene are MNHEY and SMNVEV (reference sequence).

The gene calls are TRBV6-4 and TRBJ2-3; TRBD2 aligns across 14 bases. Looked up from germline, CDR1 is MRHNA and CDR2 is SNTAGT. V was clipped by 5 bases and J by 4 bases; unmatched bases: 8. The CDR3 is made up of 17 amino acids. CDR3 residues: CASSLPGLAGAADTQYF. The CDR3 region has the DNA TGTGCCAGCAGTTTGCCGGGACTAGCGGGAGCAGCAGATACGCAGTATTTT.

This clone has just a few counts. The CDR3: CASSPRTSGRINEQFF. For the CDR3, the DNA is TGTGCCAGCAGCCCCAGGACTAGCGGGCGCATCAATGAGCAGTTCTTC. The chain recombines TRBV7-7 with TRBJ2-1; 11 bases fit TRBD2. The germline V gene has CDR1 SSHAT and CDR2 FNYEAQ (reference sequence). The CDR3 spans 16 residues. Trimming took 5 bases from V and 6 from J; bases not matched to a gene: 9.

V usage is TRBV18 and J usage is TRBJ2-1; D is tentatively TRBD1 or TRBD2 (5 bases each). The V and J ends lost 2 bases and 9 bases respectively, with 17 bases between them. The CDR3 spans 15 residues. Germline-derived CDR1 and CDR2 are KGHSH and LQKENI. CDR3 region: CASSPEGPPWSEQFF. The CDR3 coding sequence is TGTGCCAGCTCACCAGAGGGACCCCCATGGAGTGAGCAGTTCTTC. Drawing the rest from reference TRBV18 and TRBJ2-1, the complete variable domain is NAGVMQNPRHLVRRRGQEARLRCSPMKGHSHVYWYRQLPEEGLKFMVYLQKENIIDESGMPKERFSAEFPKEGPSILRIQQVVRGDSAAYFCASSPEGPPWSEQFFGPGTRLTVL.

The gene calls are TRBV28 and TRBJ1-5; D uncertain. The CDR3 covers 14 residues. The ends were cut back, 5 bases at V and 9 bases at J, with 17 bases in the middle. Germline V CDR1 and CDR2: MDHEN, SYDVKM. The CDR3 loop is CASSEAGRERPQHF. CDR3 coding DNA: TGTGCCAGCAGTGAGGCGGGGAGGGAGAGGCCCCAGCATTTT. The variable domain in full, with the rest retrieved from reference TRBV28 and TRBJ1-5, is DVKVTQSSRYLVKRTGEKVFLECVQDMDHENMFWYRQDPGLGLRLIYFSYDVKMKEKGDIPEGYSVSREKKERFSLILESASTNQTSMYLCASSEAGRERPQHFGDGTRLSIL.

V is TRBV2 and J is TRBJ2-3; D is possibly TRBD1 or TRBD2 (5 bases each). V was trimmed by 6 bases and J by 0 bases, leaving 13 bases between them. This CDR3 is 15 amino acids long. The germline V gene encodes CDR1 SNHLY and CDR2 FYNNEI. This chain's CDR3 is CASRTGLLSTDTQYF. CDR3 DNA: TGTGCCAGCAGGACGGGGCTCCTCAGCACAGATACGCAGTATTTT.

The chain recombines TRBV10-3 with TRBJ2-1; D is possibly TRBD2 (5 bases). Per the germline V gene, CDR1 is ENHRY and CDR2 is SYGVKD. The CDR3 is 13 residues long. Deletions cut 3 bases from V and 8 bases from J, with 11 bases between. The CDR3 reads CAISERGSDEQFF. The CDR3 DNA reads as TGTGCCATCAGTGAAAGAGGGTCAGATGAGCAGTTCTTC.

CDR3 DNA sequence: TGTGCCAGTAAGCCTCGGACAGGCAACCCCTCCTACGAGCAGTACTTC. Translated, it gives CASKPRTGNPSYEQYF. The chain couples TRBV19 to TRBJ2-7; 7 bases fit TRBD1. The length of the CDR3 is 16 residues. The ends lost 7 bases at V and 0 bases at J; junction bases unmatched: 12. Per germline, CDR1 LNHDA and CDR2 SQIVND (reference sequence).